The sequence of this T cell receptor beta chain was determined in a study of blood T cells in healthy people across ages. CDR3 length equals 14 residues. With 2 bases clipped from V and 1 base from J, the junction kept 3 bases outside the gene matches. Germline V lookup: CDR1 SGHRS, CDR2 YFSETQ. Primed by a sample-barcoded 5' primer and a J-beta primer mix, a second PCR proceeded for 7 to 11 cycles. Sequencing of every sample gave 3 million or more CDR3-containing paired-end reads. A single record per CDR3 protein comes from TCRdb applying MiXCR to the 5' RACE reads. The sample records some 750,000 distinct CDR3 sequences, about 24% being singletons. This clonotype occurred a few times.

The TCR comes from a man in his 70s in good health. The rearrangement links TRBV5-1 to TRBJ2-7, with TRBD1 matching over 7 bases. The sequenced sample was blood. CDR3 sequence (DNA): TGCGCCAGCAGCTTTGGGACAGTTTCCTACGAGCAGTACTTC. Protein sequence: CASSFGTVSYEQYF.